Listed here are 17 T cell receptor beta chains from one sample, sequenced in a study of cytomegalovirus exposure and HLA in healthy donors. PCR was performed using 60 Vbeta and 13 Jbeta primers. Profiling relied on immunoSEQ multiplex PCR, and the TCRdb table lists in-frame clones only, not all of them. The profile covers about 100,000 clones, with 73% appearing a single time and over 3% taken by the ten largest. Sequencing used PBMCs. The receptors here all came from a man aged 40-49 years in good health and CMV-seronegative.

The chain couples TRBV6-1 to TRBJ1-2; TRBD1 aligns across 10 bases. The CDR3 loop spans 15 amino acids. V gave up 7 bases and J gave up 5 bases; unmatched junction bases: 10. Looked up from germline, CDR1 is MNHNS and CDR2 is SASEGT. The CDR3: CASTRQGAAQYGYTF. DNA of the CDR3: TGTGCCAGCACCAGACAGGGGGCAGCACAATATGGCTACACCTTC.

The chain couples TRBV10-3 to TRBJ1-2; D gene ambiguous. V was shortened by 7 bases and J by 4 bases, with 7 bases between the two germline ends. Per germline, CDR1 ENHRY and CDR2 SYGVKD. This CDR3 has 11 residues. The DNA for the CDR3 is TGTGCCATCAATAGTGGCTATGGCTACACCTTC. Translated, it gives CAINSGYGYTF.

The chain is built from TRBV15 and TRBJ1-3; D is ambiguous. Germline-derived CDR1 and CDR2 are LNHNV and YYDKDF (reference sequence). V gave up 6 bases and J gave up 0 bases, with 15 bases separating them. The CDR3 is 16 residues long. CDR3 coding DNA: TGTGCCACCAGTATCTCGGGAGCGAGCTCTGGAAACACCATATATTTT. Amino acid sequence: CATSISGASSGNTIYF.

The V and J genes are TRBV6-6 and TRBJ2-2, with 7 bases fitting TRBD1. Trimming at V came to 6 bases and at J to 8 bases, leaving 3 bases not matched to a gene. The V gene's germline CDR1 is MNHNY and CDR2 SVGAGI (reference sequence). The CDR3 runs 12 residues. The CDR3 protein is CASRRGQGELFF. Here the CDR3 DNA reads TGTGCCAGCAGAAGGGGGCAGGGGGAGCTGTTTTTT.

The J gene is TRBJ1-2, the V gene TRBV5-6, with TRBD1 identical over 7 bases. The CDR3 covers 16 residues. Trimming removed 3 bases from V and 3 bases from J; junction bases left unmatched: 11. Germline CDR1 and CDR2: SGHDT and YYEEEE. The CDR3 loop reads CASSSGQLGDYYGYTF. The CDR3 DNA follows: TGTGCCAGCAGCTCGGGACAGCTCGGTGATTACTATGGCTACACCTTC.

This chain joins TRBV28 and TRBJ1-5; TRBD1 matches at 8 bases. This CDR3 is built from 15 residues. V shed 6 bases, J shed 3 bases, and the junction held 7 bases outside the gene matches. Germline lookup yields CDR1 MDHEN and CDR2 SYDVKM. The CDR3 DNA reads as TGTGCCAGCAGCCAGGGACAGGCGATCAATCAGCCCCAGCATTTT. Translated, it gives CASSQGQAINQPQHF.

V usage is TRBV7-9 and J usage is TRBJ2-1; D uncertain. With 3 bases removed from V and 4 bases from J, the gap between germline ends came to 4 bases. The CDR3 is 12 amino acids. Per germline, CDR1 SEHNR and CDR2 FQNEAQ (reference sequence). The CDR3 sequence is CASSFGYNEQFF. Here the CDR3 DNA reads TGTGCCAGCAGCTTCGGGTACAATGAGCAGTTCTTC. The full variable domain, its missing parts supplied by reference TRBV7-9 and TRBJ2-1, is DTGVSQNPRHKITKRGQNVTFRCDPISEHNRLYWYRQTLGQGPEFLTYFQNEAQLEKSRLLSDRFSAERPKGSFSTLEIQRTEQGDSAMYLCASSFGYNEQFFGPGTRLTVL.

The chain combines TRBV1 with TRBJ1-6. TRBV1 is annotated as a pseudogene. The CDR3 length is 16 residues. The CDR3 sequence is CTSKAPLGLLGSPLHF. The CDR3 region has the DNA TGCACCAGCAAGGCACCCTTAGGACTTCTTGGTTCACCCCTCCACTTT.

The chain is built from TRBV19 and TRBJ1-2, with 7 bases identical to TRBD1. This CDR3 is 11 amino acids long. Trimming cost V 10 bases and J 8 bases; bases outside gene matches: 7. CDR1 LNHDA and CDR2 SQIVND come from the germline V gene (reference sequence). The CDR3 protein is CATKRGQGYTF. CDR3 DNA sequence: TGTGCCACCAAAAGGGGGCAAGGCTACACCTTC.

CDR3 region: CASSGWTGPYEQYF. The CDR3, as DNA: TGTGCCAGCAGTGGATGGACAGGGCCCTACGAGCAGTACTTC. The genes are TRBV25-1 and TRBJ2-7; 8 bases align to TRBD1. Germline CDR1 reads MGHDK; CDR2 reads SYGVNS. There are 14 residues in the CDR3. The junction had 4 bases not matched to a gene; V was cut back by 4 bases and J by 2 bases.

CDR3: CASSLVGRGHSPLHF. Here the CDR3 DNA reads TGTGCCAGCAGCTTAGTTGGCAGGGGTCATTCACCCCTCCACTTT. The rearrangement uses TRBV7-9 and TRBJ1-6; weak D call: TRBD1 (6 bases). Trimming stripped 1 base from V and 8 bases from J, with 12 bases between. CDR3 length equals 15 residues. The V gene's germline CDR1 is SEHNR and CDR2 FQNEAQ (reference sequence).

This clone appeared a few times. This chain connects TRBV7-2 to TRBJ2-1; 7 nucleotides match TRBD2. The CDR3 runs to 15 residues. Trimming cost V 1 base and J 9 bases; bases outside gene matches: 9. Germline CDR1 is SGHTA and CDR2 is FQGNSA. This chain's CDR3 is CASSLGLGLESEQFF. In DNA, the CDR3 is TGTGCCAGCAGCTTAGGTCTAGGACTAGAGAGTGAGCAGTTCTTC.

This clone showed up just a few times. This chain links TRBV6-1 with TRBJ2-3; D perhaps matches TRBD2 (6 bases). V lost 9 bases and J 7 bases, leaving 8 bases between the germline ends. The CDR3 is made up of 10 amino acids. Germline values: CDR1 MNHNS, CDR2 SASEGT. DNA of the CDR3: TGTGCCAGTGGACTAAATACGCAGTATTTT. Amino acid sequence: CASGLNTQYF.

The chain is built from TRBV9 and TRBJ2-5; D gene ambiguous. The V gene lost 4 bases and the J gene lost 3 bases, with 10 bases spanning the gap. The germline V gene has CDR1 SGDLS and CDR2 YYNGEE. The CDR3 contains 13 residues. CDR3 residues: CASSWRQEETQYF. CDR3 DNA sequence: TGTGCCAGCAGCTGGCGACAAGAAGAGACCCAGTACTTC.

CDR3 DNA sequence: TGTGCCAGCAGCGGACTCAGGGGGGAAGGGCAGCCCCAGCATTTT. It is translated as CASSGLRGEGQPQHF. The chain recombines TRBV7-8 with TRBJ1-5, with 7 bases lining up with TRBD1. The CDR3 loop spans 15 amino acids. V shed 5 bases and J 7 bases; nucleotides not matched to a gene: 11. From germline, CDR1 is SGHVS and CDR2 FQNEAQ.

The CDR3 sequence: CASSDTGFTDTQYF. For the CDR3, the DNA is TGTGCCAGCAGTGATACAGGGTTTACAGATACGCAGTATTTT. The rearrangement links TRBV25-1 to TRBJ2-3; a weak D match, TRBD1 (6 bases). Trimming removed 3 bases at V and 3 bases at J, with 10 bases between. CDR1 MGHDK and CDR2 SYGVNS come from the germline V gene. This CDR3 has 14 residues. Based on the CDR3 plus reference TRBV25-1 and TRBJ2-3, the full variable domain is EADIYQTPRYLVIGTGKKITLECSQTMGHDKMYWYQQDPGMELHLIHYSYGVNSTEKGDLSSESTVSRIRTEHFPLTLESARPSHTSQYLCASSDTGFTDTQYFGPGTRLTVL.

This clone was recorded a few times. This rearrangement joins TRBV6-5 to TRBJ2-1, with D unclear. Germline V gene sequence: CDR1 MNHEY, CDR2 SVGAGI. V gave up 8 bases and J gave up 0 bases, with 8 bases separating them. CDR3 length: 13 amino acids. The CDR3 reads CASRDSSYNEQFF. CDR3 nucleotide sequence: TGTGCCAGCCGAGATAGCTCCTACAATGAGCAGTTCTTC.